Shown below are 18 T cell receptor beta chains from a single sample sequenced in a study of T cell changes during pregnancy in multiple sclerosis. Clones were sequenced by immunoSEQ multiplex PCR, and TCRdb holds only the in-frame ones, with some missing. The sample contains 50,000 to 65,000 clones, 90% to 95% of which appear only once. Sequenced material: CD4+ T cells from peripheral blood mononuclear cells, taken in the first trimester of pregnancy. The receptor set was obtained from a female donor with multiple sclerosis, enrolled in a pregnancy study.

This clone has a single count. V gene TRBV4-3 combines with J gene TRBJ1-2; weak D call: TRBD1 (5 bases). V was clipped by 3 bases and J by 4 bases, with 12 bases between them. The CDR3 sequence is 14 residues long. Germline lookup yields CDR1 LGHNA and CDR2 YSLEER. DNA of the CDR3: TGCGCCAGCAGCCATCGACAGTTAAGCTATGGCTACACCTTC. Encoded protein: CASSHRQLSYGYTF.

The V and J genes are TRBV7-7 and TRBJ2-5; 9 nucleotides match TRBD1. Germline CDR1 is SSHAT and CDR2 is FNYEAQ (reference sequence). CDR3 size: 14 residues. J gave up 4 bases and V 5 bases, and 5 bases lay outside the gene matches. The CDR3 DNA reads as TGTGCCAGCAGCCGGACAGGGGATCGAGAGACCCAGTACTTC. Protein: CASSRTGDRETQYF. The full variable domain, with the rest looked up from reference TRBV7-7 and TRBJ2-5, is GAGVSQSPRYKVTKRGQDVTLRCDPISSHATLYWYQQALGQGPEFLTYFNYEAQPDKSGLPSDRFSAERPEGSISTLTIQRTEQRDSAMYRCASSRTGDRETQYFGPGTRLLVL.

This clone came up a few times. V and J are TRBV9 and TRBJ2-3; weak D call: TRBD2 (6 bases). Deletions cut 1 base from V and 5 bases from J, with 14 bases between. Germline loops: CDR1 SGDLS, CDR2 YYNGEE. The CDR3 has 15 residues. CDR3 residues: CASSVLNSGVDTQYF. The CDR3 region has the DNA TGTGCCAGCAGCGTACTGAATTCGGGGGTAGATACGCAGTATTTT.

V usage is TRBV6-5 and J usage is TRBJ1-5; D call uncertain. This CDR3 comprises 15 residues. V shed 5 bases and J shed 5 bases, with 16 bases lying between them. Germline V CDR1 and CDR2: MNHEY, SVGAGI. CDR3 residues: CASSHLHSFDQPQHF. The CDR3 DNA is TGTGCCAGCAGTCATCTCCATAGCTTCGATCAGCCCCAGCATTTT.

V usage is TRBV11-2 and J usage is TRBJ2-2; 7 nucleotides line up with TRBD2. From germline, CDR1 is SGHAT and CDR2 FQNNGV. The CDR3 sequence is 16 residues long. Trimming at V came to 7 bases and at J to 5 bases, leaving 13 bases not matched to a gene. CDR3: CASTDRGDSGTGELFF. CDR3 DNA sequence: TGTGCCAGCACCGACCGGGGGGATAGCGGGACCGGGGAGCTGTTTTTT. The entire variable domain, with the rest obtained from reference TRBV11-2 and TRBJ2-2, is as follows: EAGVAQSPRYKIIEKRQSVAFWCNPISGHATLYWYQQILGQGPKLLIQFQNNGVVDDSQLPKDRFSAERLKGVDSTLKIQPAKLEDSAVYLCASTDRGDSGTGELFFGEGSRLTVL.

The chain carries TRBV5-4 and TRBJ1-1; weak D call: TRBD1 (6 bases). The V and J ends lost 4 bases and 5 bases respectively, with 9 bases between them. The length of the CDR3 is 12 residues. Germline loops: CDR1 SGHNT, CDR2 YYREEE (reference sequence). In DNA, the CDR3 is TGTGCCAGCAGCCGGACAGTTACTGAAGCTTTCTTT. Encoded protein: CASSRTVTEAFF.

The chain uses TRBV7-2 and TRBJ1-2; D unresolved. Trimming removed 5 bases from V and 4 bases from J, with 14 bases in between. Germline V gene sequence: CDR1 SGHTA, CDR2 FQGNSA. The CDR3 extends over 14 amino acids. DNA for the CDR3: TGTGCCAGCAGCCCCCGTGCGGTCTTCTATGGCTACACCTTC. Translated: CASSPRAVFYGYTF.

This chain connects TRBV6-1 to TRBJ1-2; D uncertain. V was pared by 10 bases and J by 3 bases, with 18 bases between. CDR1 is MNHNS and CDR2 is SASEGT in the germline V gene. The CDR3 totals 14 residues. CDR3 sequence reads: CAILTGEGHYGYTF. The CDR3 nucleotides are TGTGCCATTCTGACGGGAGAGGGCCACTATGGCTACACCTTC.

The V and J genes are TRBV7-2 and TRBJ1-4; D ambiguous. CDR3 length: 14 residues. Trimming shortened V by 7 bases and J by 7 bases, and 16 bases separated the two germline ends. Looked up from germline, CDR1 is SGHTA and CDR2 is FQGNSA. CDR3 sequence: CASTSESGSEKLFF. In DNA, the CDR3 is TGTGCCAGCACCTCCGAGTCTGGTTCTGAAAAACTGTTTTTT.

The chain links TRBV6-1 to TRBJ2-3; maybe TRBD2 (5 bases). Germline V gene data show CDR1 as MNHNS and CDR2 as SASEGT. Trimming stripped 6 bases from V and 1 base from J, with 11 bases between. The CDR3 spans 14 residues. The CDR3 here is CASRRGPRTDTQYF. The CDR3, as DNA: TGTGCCAGCAGGAGAGGGCCCCGCACAGATACGCAGTATTTT.

The chain recombines TRBV30 with TRBJ2-5, with a weak D call TRBD2 (6 bases). Trimming cost V 3 bases and J 3 bases, with 8 bases left between them. The CDR3 has 12 residues. Germline CDR1 is GTSNPN and CDR2 is SVGIG (reference sequence). Here the CDR3 reads CAWRAGKETQYF. In nucleotides, the CDR3 is TGTGCCTGGAGGGCGGGAAAAGAGACCCAGTACTTC.

The V call is TRBV6-5, the J call TRBJ1-6; D might be TRBD1 (6 bases). Germline V gene lookup returns CDR1 MNHEY and CDR2 SVGAGI. V shed 1 base and J shed 7 bases, with 11 bases lying between them. This CDR3 has 15 residues. The CDR3 sequence: CASSYFQGSNSPLHF. The CDR3 DNA follows: TGTGCCAGCAGTTACTTCCAGGGGAGCAATTCACCCCTCCACTTT.

The chain is built from TRBV19 and TRBJ1-5; D call uncertain. The V end lost 8 bases, the J end lost 2 bases, and 16 bases lay between the germline ends. Germline lookup yields CDR1 LNHDA and CDR2 SQIVND (reference sequence). The CDR3 is 15 residues long. CDR3 sequence: CASLPPYGGNQPQHF. DNA of the CDR3: TGTGCCAGTCTCCCACCATACGGGGGCAATCAGCCCCAGCATTTT. Full variable domain (remainder filled in from reference TRBV19 and TRBJ1-5): DGGITQSPKYLFRKEGQNVTLSCEQNLNHDAMYWYRQDPGQGLRLIYYSQIVNDFQKGDIAEGYSVSREKKESFPLTVTSAQKNPTAFYLCASLPPYGGNQPQHFGDGTRLSIL.

The rearrangement links TRBV10-3 to TRBJ2-3; 7 bases align to TRBD1. CDR1 ENHRY and CDR2 SYGVKD come from the germline V gene. V lost 6 bases, J lost 3 bases, and 18 bases stayed unmatched. The CDR3 runs 18 residues. In nucleotides, the CDR3 is TGTGCCATCAGGCCTCGGGGAGAGCCGGGACAGTGGACAGATACGCAGTATTTT. Its translation: CAIRPRGEPGQWTDTQYF.

This clone was counted once. The chain uses TRBV18 and TRBJ1-2, with D tentatively TRBD1 (5 bases). Trimming cost V 5 bases and J 2 bases, with 9 bases left between them. The CDR3 contains 13 residues. In germline, CDR1 is KGHSH, CDR2 LQKENI. This chain's CDR3 is CASSSDKNYGYTF. The CDR3 bases are TGTGCCAGCTCATCGGACAAGAACTATGGCTACACCTTC.

The rearrangement joins TRBV5-6 to TRBJ2-3, with 7 bases matching TRBD1. This CDR3 has 17 amino acids. Trimming removed 5 bases from V and 3 bases from J; junction bases left unmatched: 15. CDR1 and CDR2 (germline): SGHDT, YYEEEE. In DNA, the CDR3 is TGTGCCAGCAGTTCAGCGGCCGGCAGGGGGTGGACAGATACGCAGTATTTT. Translated, it gives CASSSAAGRGWTDTQYF. Using reference TRBV5-6 and TRBJ2-3 for the parts outside the CDR3, the full variable domain is DAGVTQSPTHLIKTRGQQVTLRCSPKSGHDTVSWYQQALGQGPQFIFQYYEEEERQRGNFPDRFSGHQFPNYSSELNVNALLLGDSALYLCASSSAAGRGWTDTQYFGPGTRLTVL.

The rearrangement joins TRBV10-3 to TRBJ2-7; D remains ambiguous. Germline loops: CDR1 ENHRY, CDR2 SYGVKD. The length of the CDR3 is 10 residues. V lost 9 bases, J lost 3 bases, and 6 bases lay in between. For the CDR3, the DNA is TGTGCCATTTTCAACTACGAGCAGTACTTC. Residues: CAIFNYEQYF.

In this sample, this clone turned up once. The gene calls are TRBV6-5 and TRBJ2-2, with D perhaps matching TRBD1 (5 bases). The germline CDR1 and CDR2 sequences are MNHEY and SVGAGI. Trimming took 5 bases from V and 6 from J, leaving 16 bases between them. The CDR3 runs to 15 residues. The CDR3 DNA is TGTGCCAGCAGTCCCTATAAGGGGTGGGCCGGGGAGCTGTTTTTT. This translates into CASSPYKGWAGELFF.